This T cell receptor (beta chain) was found in a study of OX40 agonist ivuxolimab in advanced cancers. Regarding the research as a whole: Ivuxolimab was a fully human IgG2 agonistic monoclonal antibody targeting the costimulatory receptor OX40 (CD134). Intravenous ivuxolimab was administered to patients every 2 weeks at six dose levels: 0.01, 0.1, 0.3, 1.5, 3 and 10 mg/kg. Among the approximately 50 dose-escalation patients, some 20 had hepatocellular carcinoma, 15 melanoma, 9 renal cell carcinoma and 9 head and neck cancer. In the dose-escalation cohort, approximately 82% of patients were male, and the mean age was approximately 60 years, with a range of about 23 to 85. Patients were allowed to have had prior anti-PD-1, anti-PD-L1 or anti-CTLA-4 therapy, and more than 30% of the dose-escalation patients had previously received checkpoint inhibitors. Partial responses occurred in three dose-escalation patients, of whom one had hepatocellular carcinoma and two had cutaneous melanoma. Peripheral TCRbeta sequencing was intended to test whether TCR sequence diversity was altered and clonal T-cell expansion was caused by ivuxolimab. The paper describes the monotherapy dose-escalation part (N = 52 patients) of the phase I trial of ivuxolimab. Findings and caveats that apply to the study as a whole: On average, CD8+ T cells showed more expanded clones than CD4+ T cells after ivuxolimab. Clonal expansion of both CD4+ and CD8+ blood T cells was observed from baseline to week 6 at doses 0.1 to 3.0 mg/kg. Low levels of normalized T-cell clonal expansion were also seen in some patients who did not respond. Antigen specificity was not determined for the clonally expanded peripheral T cells. In the 0.1-3.0 mg/kg groups, partial responders had among the lowest normalized peripheral clonal expansion, particularly in CD8+ T cells.

Details on this clone: Its target antigen remains unknown. Base qualities are not provided; no much larger clone lies one nucleotide away.

Genomic DNA was isolated from the sorted cells so that the TCRbeta CDR3 region could be sequenced. The immunoSEQ Assay was used for sequencing of TCRbeta CDR3 regions. The table was pulled from immuneACCESS by TCRdb, which kept in-frame rearrangements only. Such tables lose some clones; where checked, under half of the loss comes from unresolved V genes, and the rest has no known cause. A total of 90,000 to 95,000 clones appear in this sample, 84% of them only once. The ten largest clonotypes hold 1% to 1.3% of the sample. The trial excluded patients who had a history of autoimmune disease or were on systemic immunosuppression. In every dose cohort, peripheral blood was drawn for TCR sequencing at baseline, cycle 4 day 1, and cycle 7 day 1. Samples came from an open-label, multicenter, first-in-human phase I dose-escalation trial of ivuxolimab. Adults with locally advanced or metastatic melanoma, renal cell carcinoma, hepatocellular carcinoma or head and neck squamous cell carcinoma were enrolled in the trial. Before TCR sequencing, CD4+ and CD8+ T cells were separately sorted from peripheral blood.

Here the sequenced sample was CD4+ or CD8+ T cells sorted from blood, taken in a trial of the OX40 agonist ivuxolimab. The sequence came from an adult with an advanced solid tumor such as melanoma, head and neck, liver or kidney cancer.

Read as DNA, the sequence is TGTGCCATCAGTGCTAGGGGTACTCCGGCTGAGCCAGGCGAGCAGTACTTC. It translates as CAISARGTPAEPGEQYF. Recombination joined TRBV10-3 with TRBJ2-7, with a tentative D gene TRBD1 over 5 matching bases. The germline V gene supplies CDR1 ENHRY and CDR2 SYGVKD. Counted from cysteine to phenylalanine, this CDR3 has 17 amino acids. Only the CDR3 DNA is retained, 51 bases long and in frame from the first base. V is clipped by 4 bases and J by 6 bases, and the sequence between their germline boundaries is 25 bases long.